This TCR beta chain was captured by sequencing in a study of CD8 T cells in Susac syndrome. Reverse transcription of about 0.45 to 1 ug RNA was performed with random hexamers. An immunoSEQ multiplex PCR amplified TCR beta CDR3 over 54 Vbeta and 13 Jbeta. TCRdb called the immunoSEQ multiplex PCR reads again in MiXCR, with one record for every CDR3 protein. Here the sample spans some 180,000 distinct CDR3 sequences, approximately 94% being singletons. The sequenced sample was CD4+ T cells from PBMCs. The clonotype originates from a human donor in good health.

CDR3 region: CSARDPRDRRSYEQYF. CDR3 coding DNA: TGCAGTGCTAGAGACCCCCGGGACAGGCGCTCCTACGAGCAGTACTTC. The chain links TRBV20-1 to TRBJ2-7, with 8 bases aligning to TRBD1. CDR3 length: 16 residues. The germline V gene has CDR1 DFQATT and CDR2 SNEGSKA (reference sequence). V lost 0 bases, J lost 0 bases, and 7 bases stayed unmatched.